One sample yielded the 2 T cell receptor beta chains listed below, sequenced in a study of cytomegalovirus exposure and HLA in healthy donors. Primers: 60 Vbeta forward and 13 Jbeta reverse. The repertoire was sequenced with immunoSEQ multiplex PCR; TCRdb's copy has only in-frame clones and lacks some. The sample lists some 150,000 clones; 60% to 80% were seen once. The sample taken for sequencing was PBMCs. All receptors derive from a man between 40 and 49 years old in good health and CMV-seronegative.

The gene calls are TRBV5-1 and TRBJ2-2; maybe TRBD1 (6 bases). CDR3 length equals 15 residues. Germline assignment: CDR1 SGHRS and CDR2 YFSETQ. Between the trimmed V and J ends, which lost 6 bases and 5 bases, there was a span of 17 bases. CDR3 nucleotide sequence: TGCGCCAGCACCTCCCTAACAGGGCAAACCGGGGAGCTGTTTTTT. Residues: CASTSLTGQTGELFF.

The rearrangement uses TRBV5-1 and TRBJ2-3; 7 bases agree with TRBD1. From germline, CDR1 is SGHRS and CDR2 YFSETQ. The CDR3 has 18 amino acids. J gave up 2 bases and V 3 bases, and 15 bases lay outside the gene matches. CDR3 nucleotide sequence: TGCGCCAGCAGCTACACCCTTGGCCCGGACAGGTCCACAGATACGCAGTATTTT. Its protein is CASSYTLGPDRSTDTQYF.